Sequencing of this T cell receptor (beta chain) was carried out in a study of blood T cell repertoires in COVID-19. Clones were sequenced by immunoSEQ multiplex PCR, and TCRdb holds only the in-frame ones, with some missing. The repertoire holds around 260,000 clones, with 80% to 85% as singletons. This clonotype originated in a person aged 65 to 85 with COVID-19, enrolled during active disease. Sequencing was done on a sample of peripheral blood.

Here the CDR3 reads CASSTKLGTRDYNEQFF. DNA for the CDR3: TGTGCCAGCAGCACAAAACTCGGGACTAGGGATTACAATGAGCAGTTCTTC. This chain joins TRBV7-2 and TRBJ2-1, with 8 bases that match TRBD2. Germline V gives CDR1 SGHTA, CDR2 FQGNSA. V trimming: 5 bases; J trimming: 4 bases; junction bases outside the gene matches: 13. This CDR3 comprises 17 residues.